The present TCR beta chain was sequenced within a study of blood T cell repertoires in COVID-19. Overall study: Acute and convalescent COVID-19 samples came from the United States, Italy and Spain. T cells, B-cell-depleted T cells, or PBMCs provided the cDNA or gDNA that served as material.

Trimming removed 5 bases from V and 2 bases from J, with 12 bases in between. This CDR3 comprises 15 residues. Germline assignment: CDR1 LNHDA and CDR2 SQIVND (reference sequence). In the original analysis: Reference gene primer amplification gave nucleated cell count estimates. TCRdb's table, derived via immunoSEQ multiplex PCR, lists solely in-frame clones and lacks some. D and trimming were read from the DNA, whereas the V and J calls and clone size are those reported in that table. The sample consists of tens of thousands of clones, approximately 78% of them appearing once. The sequenced sample consisted of peripheral blood. The sequence derives from a woman of 80 years or more with acute or convalescent COVID-19. The genes are TRBV19 and TRBJ2-2, with TRBD2 as a possible D gene (5 bases). CDR3 coding DNA: TGTGCCAGTAGTCGTGCCAGCGGTAACACCGGGGAGCTGTTTTTT. It yields the protein CASSRASGNTGELFF.